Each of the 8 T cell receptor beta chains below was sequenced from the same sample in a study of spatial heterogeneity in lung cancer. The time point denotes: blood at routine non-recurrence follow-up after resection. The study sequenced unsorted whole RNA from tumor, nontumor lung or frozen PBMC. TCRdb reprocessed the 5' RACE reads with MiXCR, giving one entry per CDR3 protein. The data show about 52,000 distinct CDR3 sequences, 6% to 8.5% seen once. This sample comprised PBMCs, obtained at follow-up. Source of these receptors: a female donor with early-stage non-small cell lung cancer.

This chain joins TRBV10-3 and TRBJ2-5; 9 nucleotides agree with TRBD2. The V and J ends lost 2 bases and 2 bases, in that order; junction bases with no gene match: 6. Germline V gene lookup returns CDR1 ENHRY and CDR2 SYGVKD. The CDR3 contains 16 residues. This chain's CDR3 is CAISEPSGGKQETQYF. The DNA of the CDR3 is TGTGCCATCAGTGAGCCCAGCGGGGGGAAACAAGAGACCCAGTACTTC.

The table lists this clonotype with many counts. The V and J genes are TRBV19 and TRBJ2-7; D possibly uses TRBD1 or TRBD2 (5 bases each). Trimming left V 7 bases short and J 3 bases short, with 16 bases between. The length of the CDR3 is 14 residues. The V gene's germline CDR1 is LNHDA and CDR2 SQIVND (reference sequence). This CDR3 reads CASTKFLGDYEQYF. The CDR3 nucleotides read TGTGCCAGTACTAAGTTCCTGGGGGACTACGAGCAGTACTTC.

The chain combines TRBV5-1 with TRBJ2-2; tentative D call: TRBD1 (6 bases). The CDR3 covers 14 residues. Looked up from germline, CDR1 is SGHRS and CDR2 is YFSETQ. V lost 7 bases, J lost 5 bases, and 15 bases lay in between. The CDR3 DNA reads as TGCGCCAGCGAAACCGGACAGACGACCGGGGAGCTGTTTTTT. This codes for CASETGQTTGELFF.

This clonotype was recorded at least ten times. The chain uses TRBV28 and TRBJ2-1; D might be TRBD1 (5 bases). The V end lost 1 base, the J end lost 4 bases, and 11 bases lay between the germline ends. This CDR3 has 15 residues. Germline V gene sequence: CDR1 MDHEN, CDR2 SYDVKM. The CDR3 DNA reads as TGTGCCAGCAGTTTATTCTCAGGGTCGTACAATGAGCAGTTCTTC. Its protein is CASSLFSGSYNEQFF.

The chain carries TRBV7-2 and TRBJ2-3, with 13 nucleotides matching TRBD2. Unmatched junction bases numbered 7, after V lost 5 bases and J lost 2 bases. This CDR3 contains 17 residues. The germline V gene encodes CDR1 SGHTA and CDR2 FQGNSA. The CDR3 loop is CASSARLAGGPTDTQYF. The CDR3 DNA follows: TGTGCCAGCAGCGCCCGACTAGCGGGGGGCCCCACAGATACGCAGTATTTT.

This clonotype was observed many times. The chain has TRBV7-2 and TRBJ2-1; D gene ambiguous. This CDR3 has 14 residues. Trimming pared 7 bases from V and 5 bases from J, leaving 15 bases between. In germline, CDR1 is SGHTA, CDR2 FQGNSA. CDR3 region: CASTKEWSDNEQFF. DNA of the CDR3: TGTGCCAGCACCAAAGAATGGAGCGACAATGAGCAGTTCTTC.

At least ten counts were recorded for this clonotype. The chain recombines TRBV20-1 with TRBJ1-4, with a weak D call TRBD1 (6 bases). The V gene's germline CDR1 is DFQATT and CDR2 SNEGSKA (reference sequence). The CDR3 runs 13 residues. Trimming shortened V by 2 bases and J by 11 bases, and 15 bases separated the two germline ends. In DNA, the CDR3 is TGCAGTGCTAGAAAAGAACAGGGATCCAAACTGTTTTTT. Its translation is CSARKEQGSKLFF.

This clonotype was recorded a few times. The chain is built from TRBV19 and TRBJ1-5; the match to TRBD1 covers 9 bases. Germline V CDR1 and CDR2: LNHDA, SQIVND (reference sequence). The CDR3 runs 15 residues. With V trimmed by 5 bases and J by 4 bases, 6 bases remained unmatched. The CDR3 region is CASSEAGTGNQPQHF. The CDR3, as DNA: TGTGCCAGTAGTGAGGCCGGGACAGGGAATCAGCCCCAGCATTTT.